This T cell receptor (beta chain) was observed in a study of T cell repertoires in cytomegalovirus infection. About the research overall: In public TCR beta signatures, there were indications of both CMV infection and matching HLA type.

Between the trimmed V and J ends, which lost 5 bases and 2 bases, there was a span of 4 bases. The CDR3 sequence is 12 residues long. CDR1 SGHAT and CDR2 FQNNGV come from the germline V gene. The table lists this clonotype with many counts. Its antigen remains unidentified. TCRdb reprocessed the reads with MiXCR, giving one entry per CDR3 protein. The repertoire holds 120,000 to 150,000 distinct CDR3 sequences, with about 6% as singletons. General observations from the study: Adding up the frequency of public TCR beta families identified people who carried CMV plus the relevant HLA. In two of eight donors, the top clonotype was HLA-C-restricted CMV-specific.

The receptor's source is a human donor in good health (CMV status not recorded). Some clones in this sample may be carry-over from other donors' samples. The sequenced material came from PBMCs. V is TRBV11-2 and J is TRBJ2-1; D not resolved. CDR3 DNA sequence: TGTGCCAGCAGCATCCCCTACAATGAGCAGTTCTTC. It yields the protein CASSIPYNEQFF.